Shown below are 31 T cell receptor beta chains from a single sample sequenced in a study of T-cell memory formation after mild COVID-19. TCRdb independently ran MiXCR on the 5' RACE reads; one entry per CDR3 protein. This sample has about 560,000 distinct CDR3 sequences, with around 15% found just once. Specimen: PBMCs or a T cell subset sorted from them (not recorded which). The receptor set was obtained from an adult woman who had mild COVID-19 (a few samples of this study predate the infection). Cell type and time point are not known.

In its sample, this clonotype was seen a few times. The gene calls are TRBV20-1 and TRBJ2-7, with D maybe TRBD1 (6 bases). The germline V gene has CDR1 DFQATT and CDR2 SNEGSKA (reference sequence). The CDR3 extends over 14 amino acids. Trimming stripped 4 bases from V and 5 bases from J, with 18 bases between. The CDR3 DNA follows: TGCAGTGCTACTTCTGGACAGAGAATCGACGAGCAGTACTTC. Protein sequence: CSATSGQRIDEQYF.

The V call is TRBV12-3 or TRBV12-4, the J call TRBJ1-1, with D hard to call. This CDR3 is 13 amino acids long. Trimming removed 1 base at V and 7 bases at J, with 10 bases between. CDR3 nucleotides: TGTGCCAGCAGTTTAGTTGGCGCTAATGAAGCTTTCTTT. It encodes CASSLVGANEAFF.

The rearrangement uses TRBV2 and TRBJ1-2, with D possibly being TRBD1 (6 bases). Germline assignment: CDR1 SNHLY and CDR2 FYNNEI. The CDR3 runs to 14 residues. Trimming took 4 bases from V and 2 from J, leaving 11 bases between them. CDR3 in amino acids: CASSGTALNYGYTF. CDR3 nucleotides: TGTGCCAGCAGTGGGACAGCTTTGAACTATGGCTACACCTTC.

This clonotype came up many times. The V call is TRBV7-9, the J call TRBJ2-1; D is uncertain. V was shortened by 3 bases and J by 0 bases, with 6 bases between the two germline ends. Germline V CDR1 and CDR2: SEHNR, FQNEAQ (reference sequence). The CDR3 covers 14 residues. The CDR3 DNA reads as TGTGCCAGCAGCTTGTCGATCTCCTACAATGAGCAGTTCTTC. This encodes CASSLSISYNEQFF.

V is TRBV11-2 and J is TRBJ1-2, with D possibly TRBD1 on 6 matching bases. The CDR3 is 14 residues long. Trimming left V 0 bases short and J 4 bases short, with 9 bases between. Per germline, CDR1 SGHAT and CDR2 FQNNGV. The chain's CDR3 is CASSLEAGAYGYTF. The CDR3 DNA reads as TGTGCCAGCAGCTTAGAGGCAGGGGCCTATGGCTACACCTTC.

The chain has TRBV7-9 and TRBJ2-5; no firm D call. The CDR3 length is 12 residues. V gave up 6 bases and J gave up 5 bases, with 10 bases separating them. Germline CDR1 SEHNR, CDR2 FQNEAQ (reference sequence). The CDR3 sequence is CASRHSLETQYF. Written as DNA, the CDR3 is TGTGCCAGCAGACATAGCTTGGAGACCCAGTACTTC.

The CDR3 sequence is CASSPLSGYNTGELFF. The CDR3 region has the DNA TGTGCCAGCAGCCCCCTATCAGGGTATAACACCGGGGAGCTGTTTTTT. The chain combines TRBV9 with TRBJ2-2, with a possible D match to TRBD1 (5 bases). The V and J ends lost 4 bases and 2 bases respectively, with 15 bases between them. This CDR3 comprises 16 residues. Germline V gene sequence: CDR1 SGDLS, CDR2 YYNGEE.

The chain recombines TRBV20-1 with TRBJ2-7, with D unresolved. The CDR3 consists of 17 residues. Trimming left V 0 bases short and J 4 bases short, with 22 bases between. Per germline, CDR1 DFQATT and CDR2 SNEGSKA (reference sequence). CDR3 sequence (DNA): TGCAGTGCTAGAGATAGGAGCACGCCCGGGCTCCTATACGAGCAGTACTTC. Translated, it gives CSARDRSTPGLLYEQYF.

The rearrangement joins TRBV30 to TRBJ2-7; possible D gene TRBD2, 5 bases. The CDR3 runs 14 residues. CDR1 GTSNPN and CDR2 SVGIG come from the germline V gene (reference sequence). V lost 5 bases and J 1 base, leaving 15 bases between the germline ends. The CDR3 nucleotides read TGTGCCTGGTGGAGCGGAGTTGGATCCTACGAGCAGTACTTC. Translating it yields CAWWSGVGSYEQYF.

The chain recombines TRBV10-3 with TRBJ2-7; D might be TRBD1 (6 bases). Per germline, CDR1 ENHRY and CDR2 SYGVKD. Trimming removed 3 bases from V and 5 bases from J, with 17 bases in between. The CDR3 is 15 residues long. The CDR3 is CAISDPQGSPHEQYF. CDR3 bases: TGTGCCATCAGTGACCCACAGGGAAGTCCCCACGAGCAGTACTTC.

This clonotype was picked up many times. The rearrangement joins TRBV20-1 to TRBJ1-1, with a tentative D call TRBD1 (5 bases). Germline V gene lookup returns CDR1 DFQATT and CDR2 SNEGSKA (reference sequence). There are 14 residues in the CDR3. V was pared by 2 bases and J by 1 base, with 11 bases between. As DNA, the CDR3 is TGCAGTGCTAGACTGGGACGGAAGAACACTGAAGCTTTCTTT. Amino acid sequence: CSARLGRKNTEAFF.

Only a few counts were recorded for this clonotype. The chain links TRBV6-2 or TRBV6-3 to TRBJ2-1, with 9 bases lining up with TRBD2. J lost 2 bases, V lost 8 bases, and 4 bases had no gene match. The CDR3 length is 14 residues. From germline, CDR1 is MNHEY and CDR2 SVGEGT. CDR3 DNA sequence: TGTGCCAGCGAGCTAGCGGGGACCTACAATGAGCAGTTCTTC. It translates to CASELAGTYNEQFF.

The chain has TRBV4-1 and TRBJ2-3, with TRBD2 identical over 13 bases. The junction had 11 bases not matched to a gene; V was cut back by 2 bases and J by 3 bases. The CDR3 is made up of 19 amino acids. Germline CDR1 and CDR2: MGHRA and YSYEKL. CDR3 bases: TGCGCCAGCAGCCAAAAGATCACTAGCGGGGGGGCGGTGACAGATACGCAGTATTTT. Translating it yields CASSQKITSGGAVTDTQYF.

This sequence joins TRBV12-3 or TRBV12-4 and TRBJ2-7; 13 bases line up with TRBD2. V lost 6 bases to trimming and J lost 4 bases; unmatched junction nucleotides: 3. The CDR3 totals 14 residues. Here the CDR3 DNA reads TGTGCCAGCAGAGGGGGACTAGCGGGGTACGAGCAGTACTTC. Encoded protein: CASRGGLAGYEQYF.

This clonotype was found many times. CDR3 loop: CASSKTSYEQFF. The CDR3 region has the DNA TGTGCCAGCAGCAAGACATCCTATGAGCAGTTCTTC. This sequence joins TRBV4-2 and TRBJ2-1; D gene uncertain. CDR3 length equals 12 residues. V was trimmed by 5 bases and J by 8 bases, leaving 10 bases between them. Germline lookup yields CDR1 LGHNA and CDR2 YNFKEQ.

In this sample, this clonotype turned up a few times. This CDR3 is CASGRHTGELFF. The CDR3, as DNA: TGTGCCAGCGGAAGGCACACCGGGGAGCTGTTTTTT. V gene TRBV6-2 or TRBV6-3 combines with J gene TRBJ2-2; D gene unclear. Trimming stripped 8 bases from V and 3 bases from J, with 7 bases between. Germline assignment: CDR1 MNHEY and CDR2 SVGEGT. This CDR3 region has 12 residues.

This clonotype has more than one count but fewer than ten. This chain uses TRBV11-2 with TRBJ2-7; 8 nucleotides align to TRBD1. The CDR3 consists of 15 residues. The ends lost 4 bases at V and 2 bases at J; junction bases unmatched: 7. Looked up from germline, CDR1 is SGHAT and CDR2 is FQNNGV. CDR3 nucleotides: TGTGCCAGCAGCTCGATAGCCAGGGGGCCCTACGAGCAGTACTTC. Its translation: CASSSIARGPYEQYF.

The table lists this clonotype with a few counts. This sequence joins TRBV9 and TRBJ2-2; D remains ambiguous. Germline CDR1 reads SGDLS; CDR2 reads YYNGEE. The V gene lost 4 bases and the J gene lost 0 bases, with 19 bases spanning the gap. The CDR3 runs 18 residues. In DNA, the CDR3 is TGTGCCAGCAGCTACACGGACCGCTTACCCTCGAACACCGGGGAGCTGTTTTTT. As protein: CASSYTDRLPSNTGELFF.

This clonotype was detected only a few times. The chain has TRBV19 and TRBJ1-2; D is perhaps TRBD1 (5 bases). The CDR3 extends over 14 amino acids. The germline V and J ends were trimmed by 3 bases and 2 bases, with 10 bases remaining between them. Germline CDR1 LNHDA, CDR2 SQIVND (reference sequence). Here the CDR3 reads CASSISGPNYGYTF. The CDR3 bases are TGTGCCAGTAGTATCTCAGGGCCCAACTATGGCTACACCTTC.

This sequence joins TRBV12-3 or TRBV12-4 and TRBJ1-2; the D gene is possibly TRBD1 (5 bases). This CDR3 has 13 amino acids. Trimming took 6 bases from V and 1 from J, leaving 9 bases between them. CDR3 DNA: TGTGCCAGCAGGACAGAGATTAACTATGGCTACACCTTC. Its translation: CASRTEINYGYTF.

The chain combines TRBV29-1 with TRBJ2-1; TRBD2 agrees at 10 bases. The CDR3 has 14 amino acids. V gave up 6 bases and J gave up 10 bases; unmatched junction bases: 12. CDR1 and CDR2 from the germline V gene are SQVTM and ANQGSEA. CDR3 residues: CSVVTSGMSREQFF. CDR3 sequence (DNA): TGCAGCGTCGTCACTAGCGGGATGTCTCGGGAGCAGTTCTTC.

This clonotype was seen only a few times. The chain links TRBV3-1 to TRBJ1-2; a weak D match, TRBD1 (5 bases). This CDR3 has 13 residues. Germline V gene data show CDR1 as LGHDT and CDR2 as YNNKEL (reference sequence). V lost 4 bases and J 8 bases, leaving 14 bases between the germline ends. The CDR3 region is CASSPWRGKGYTF. The CDR3 coding sequence is TGTGCCAGCAGCCCCTGGAGGGGAAAAGGCTACACCTTC.

The chain recombines TRBV3-1 with TRBJ2-1; D gene uncertain. Trimming took off 4 bases at V and 5 bases at J, with 9 bases between the two ends. Looked up from germline, CDR1 is LGHDT and CDR2 is YNNKEL (reference sequence). The CDR3 totals 13 residues. The CDR3 DNA follows: TGTGCCAGCAGCCCGTCCGTCCACAATGAGCAGTTCTTC. Its translation: CASSPSVHNEQFF.

In its sample, this clonotype was seen a few times. This chain joins TRBV5-1 and TRBJ2-1; TRBD2 matches 16 bases. The CDR3 consists of 19 residues. J lost 2 bases, V lost 4 bases, and 9 bases had no gene match. The germline V gene encodes CDR1 SGHRS and CDR2 YFSETQ. CDR3 amino acids: CASSPGLAGGLATYNEQFF. The CDR3 DNA follows: TGCGCCAGCAGCCCGGGACTAGCGGGGGGGCTTGCCACCTACAATGAGCAGTTCTTC. The whole variable domain, remainder taken from reference TRBV5-1 and TRBJ2-1, is KAGVTQTPRYLIKTRGQQVTLSCSPISGHRSVSWYQQTPGQGLQFLFEYFSETQRNKGNFPGRFSGRQFSNSRSEMNVSTLELGDSALYLCASSPGLAGGLATYNEQFFGPGTRLTVL.

The rearrangement joins TRBV9 to TRBJ2-3; no clear D. The germline CDR1 and CDR2 sequences are SGDLS and YYNGEE. The CDR3 loop spans 15 amino acids. V was trimmed by 3 bases and J by 3 bases, leaving 14 bases between them. This chain's CDR3 is CASSARSSGTDTQYF. Here the CDR3 DNA reads TGTGCCAGCAGCGCCCGGAGCTCCGGTACAGATACGCAGTATTTT.

The chain links TRBV5-1 to TRBJ2-2; 10 bases map to TRBD1. Germline CDR1 reads SGHRS; CDR2 reads YFSETQ. Trimming at V came to 4 bases and at J to 4 bases, leaving 16 bases not matched to a gene. CDR3 length: 19 amino acids. The CDR3 bases are TGCGCCAGCAGCATACCCCTGGGACAGGGGCCATCGGGCACCGGGGAGCTGTTTTTT. Encoded protein: CASSIPLGQGPSGTGELFF.

This clonotype has only one observation. This likely comes from a read error, as the CDR3 has no conserved phenylalanine or tryptophan at its end. Written as DNA, the CDR3 is TGTGCCAGCAGCCCAACAGGGGGCCGGACTGAAGCTTTCTAT. It is translated as CASSPTGGRTEAFY. This chain links TRBV7-3 with TRBJ1-1; TRBD1 matches at 9 bases. Germline CDR1 is SGHTA and CDR2 is FQGTGA. The CDR3 is 14 amino acids. Germline trimming cut 5 bases from V and 5 bases from J; bases unmatched to any gene: 6.

The chain is built from TRBV19 and TRBJ1-1, with D tentatively TRBD1 (6 bases). Germline-derived CDR1 and CDR2 are LNHDA and SQIVND (reference sequence). This CDR3 region has 13 residues. V lost 2 bases and J lost 10, with 14 bases in between. CDR3 region: CASSIQGKGIAFF. The CDR3 DNA reads TGTGCCAGTAGTATACAGGGGAAGGGTATAGCTTTCTTT.

This clonotype was seen many times. The gene calls are TRBV15 and TRBJ2-7; 10 bases fit TRBD1. V lost 0 bases, J lost 7 bases, and 6 bases stayed unmatched. The germline V gene encodes CDR1 LNHNV and CDR2 YYDKDF (reference sequence). The CDR3 totals 15 residues. CDR3 in amino acids: CATSRDTRTGGEQYF. Here the CDR3 DNA reads TGTGCCACCAGCAGAGACACGCGGACAGGGGGTGAGCAGTACTTC.

This clonotype has ten or more counts. Germline is not matched at one junction end, which may reflect a read error. The V call is TRBV7-7, the J call TRBJ2-7; D gene uncertain. CDR1 is SSHAT, CDR2 FNYEAQ, per germline (reference sequence). This CDR3 spans 14 amino acids. The DNA of the CDR3 is TGTGCTAGCAGCCAGACGTGGCCCAGCTACGAGCAGTACTTC. It specifies CASSQTWPSYEQYF.

This clonotype showed up just once. The V call is TRBV7-9, the J call TRBJ1-1; no definite D call. The CDR3 contains 13 residues. Germline V gene sequence: CDR1 SEHNR, CDR2 FQNEAQ (reference sequence). V was shortened by 2 bases and J by 6 bases, with 10 bases between the two germline ends. The CDR3 region is CASSLPSNAEAFF. The CDR3 bases are TGTGCCAGCAGCTTACCCAGTAACGCTGAAGCTTTCTTT. Looking up the rest from reference TRBV7-9 and TRBJ1-1 gives the full variable domain: DTGVSQNPRHKITKRGQNVTFRCDPISEHNRLYWYRQTLGQGPEFLTYFQNEAQLEKSRLLSDRFSAERPKGSFSTLEIQRTEQGDSAMYLCASSLPSNAEAFFGQGTRLTVV.